Sequencing of this TCR beta chain was carried out in a study of cytomegalovirus exposure and HLA in healthy donors. Study-level results: Reported results showed that the classifier diagnosed cytomegalovirus status with high specificity and sensitivity.

As concerns this clone: Its antigen is currently unknown.

Clones were read by immunoSEQ multiplex PCR, and TCRdb kept only the in-frame ones, dropping some. The sample lists roughly 140,000 clones, about 88% seen once, with 2.5% to 4% in the top ten. Among the 110 or so subjects of the validation cohort, separate from the approximately 700-subject first cohort, were the donors. The sequence was collected from a woman under 30 in good health and CMV-seropositive. Sequencing was carried out using PBMCs.

This CDR3 is CASSSGRGNNEQFF. Here the CDR3 DNA reads TGTGCCAGCAGTAGCGGGAGGGGGAACAATGAGCAGTTCTTC. The rearrangement joins TRBV9 to TRBJ2-1; 11 bases are a match to TRBD2. Germline CDR1 and CDR2: SGDLS and YYNGEE. The CDR3 covers 14 residues. V gave up 5 bases and J gave up 5 bases; unmatched junction bases: 3.